This TCR beta chain was obtained from a study of T cells in Graves' hyperthyroidism and ophthalmopathy (dated by TCRdb to the late 2010s). A note on the overall study: Peripheral blood samples were taken at initial diagnosis, before any treatment was given. TCR V-J signatures able to tell the groups apart were searched for in a discovery cohort of 95 to 100 patients, of whom over 40 had Graves' ophthalmopathy and roughly 58 had stable Graves' hyperthyroidism. Prospective prediction of ophthalmopathy was tested in an independent validation cohort consisting of some 19 hyperthyroidism patients and more than 15 patients who later progressed to ophthalmopathy. The roughly 90 discovery patients were divided at random into training and test sets in a 7:3 ratio. The study also compared thyroid tissue and blood T-cell repertoires from 6 or 7 Graves' hyperthyroidism patients. After sampling, hyperthyroidism patients received methimazole starting at 30 mg daily, and ophthalmopathy patients received high-dose intravenous methylprednisolone. The paper describes TCR Vbeta CDR3 sequencing of around 140 peripheral blood samples, made up of approximately 40 ophthalmopathy patients, over 70 hyperthyroidism patients and some 17 progressor patients.

Hyperthyroidism patients were newly diagnosed, with disease duration under 2 months, and aged 18 to 65 years. Any patient with an uncontrolled infection, another autoimmune disease, pregnancy or lactation was excluded. Diagnoses were established on the basis of clinical symptoms, serum thyroxine and TRAb, thyroid ultrasound, and orbital computed tomography. Blood from progressor patients was collected at the time of first diagnosis with hyperthyroidism, before any ophthalmopathy symptoms had appeared. Ficoll-Paque density gradient centrifugation was used to isolate PBMCs from around 10 ml of fresh peripheral blood. Progressor patients were first diagnosed with Graves' hyperthyroidism and then developed ophthalmopathy during follow-up. Total RNA was extracted with Trizol reagent, and quality was checked on an Agilent 2100 Bioanalyzer. On the study overall, not on this receptor specifically: In validation, progression to ophthalmopathy was predicted by the model with almost 71% sensitivity and under 85% specificity, a median of roughly six months before onset. Blood samples also contained most of the expanded thyroid clonotypes (frequency above 0.001), which suggests that blood repertoires may reflect thyroid immune responses. Sample size was not statistically predetermined, and blinding of investigators to group allocation was not performed. Ophthalmopathy was separated from stable hyperthyroidism by a 13 V-J signature model, with 85% to 90% sensitivity and just over 81% specificity obtained in cross-validation and 80%/75% obtained in testing.

The TCR beta CDR3 regions were amplified from the RNA transcripts. The first round of RT-PCR for the TCR CDR3 was performed with the HTBI primer set and the Qiagen OneStep RT-PCR kit. Libraries were constructed in a second round of multiplex PCR, after which size selection and purification were performed. Paired-end sequencing of the libraries was performed with 100 bp reads on an Illumina HiSeq2000. On the study's bioinformatics: SOAPnuke was used to process the raw data, removing reads that contained adapters or uncalled bases, had a mean Phred below 15, or lacked an exact match to the constant primer or identifier. COPE v1.2.5 was used to merge the high-quality paired reads, and each unique nucleotide sequence was defined as a clonotype. MiTCR v1.1 was used to align the clonotypes against IMGT TRBV, TRBD and TRBJ reference segments. Only V-J combinations with frequency above 0.0001, covering about 99% of repertoires, were analysed. The TCS score was defined as the ratio of F50 (clonal expansion) to E x V (chaos), calculated using BLOSUM62-based TCRdist between CDR3 peptides within each V-J. Welch's t-statistics and random forest reduced roughly 530 V-J features to about 13, which were used in a naive Bayes classifier (R e1071). TCRdb redid the processing of the public reads, applying fastp at Q25 and MiXCR, and retained in-frame beta chains. Every CDR3 protein is listed once, alongside the most common genes and DNA of its rows. These V and J calls derive from TCRdb rather than the authors' analysis. The sample profile shows about 380,000 distinct CDR3 sequences; about 14% of them were found once. Together, the top ten hold around 21% of the sample.

The CDR3 holds 17 amino acids from the cysteine to the phenylalanine. The entry retains the CDR3 DNA only, 51 bases that are in frame from base 1. Based on the germline V gene, the CDR1 and CDR2 sequences are MGHRA and YSYEKL. Relative to germline, V is missing 0 bases and J is missing 3 bases, with 9 bases of the junction outside any gene match. A word on this clonotype: Its antigen has not been determined. There are no base qualities to consult, and no much larger clone falls within one base.

This TCR was recovered from a man aged 25 to 40 with Graves' hyperthyroidism that later progressed to Graves' ophthalmopathy. The rearrangement combines TRBV4-1 with TRBJ2-7; 9 nucleotides in the junction match TRBD1. The source material was blood. The CDR3 here reads CASSQDADRGDLYEQYF. The DNA is TGCGCCAGCAGCCAAGATGCCGACAGGGGGGACCTCTACGAGCAGTACTTC.